The rows below give T cell receptor beta chains drawn from one sample of a study of T cell responses to AZD1222 COVID-19 vaccine. Here immunoSEQ multiplex PCR was the method, and the copy in TCRdb shows in-frame clones only, minus some. The sample shows over 95,000 clones, about 85% of them seen only once. The sample was peripheral blood, taken on day 0 of AZD1222 vaccination. The receptors here all came from an adult in good health. The conserved cysteine and the conserved F or W are not part of the CDR3 here. Each record gives: V gene, CDR3 protein.

TRBV6-5 | ASEPGSSYNEQF
TRBV10-3 | AISPGSFRGQPQH
TRBV4-2 | ASSQDLGGSNQPQH
TRBV5-6 | ASSRKGQGVTDTQY
TRBV3-1/TRBV3-2 | ASSQDSGAGYT
TRBV18 | ASSARDRDNSPLH
TRBV11-2 | ASSLPSPGASDTQY
TRBV7-9 | ASSPTGTNYGYT
TRBV7-9 | ASSPGTVEAF
TRBV6-5 | ASSAGTLSNQPQH
TRBV5-6 | ASSLRGSYTGELF
TRBV19 | ASSPTGTGGRQPQH
TRBV4-1 | ASSQDAGNQPQH
TRBV7-2 | ASSLDQLGTGELF
TRBV6-2/TRBV6-3 | ASSYSRGQGLIFGNEQF
TRBV19 | ASRGQGWGLNQPQH
TRBV10-3 | AVGLYNTDTQY
TRBV5-6 | ASILQGASEKLF
TRBV6-2/TRBV6-3 | ASSPTGNQPQH
TRBV6-5 | ASHVRGNEQY
TRBV2 | ASSVQNYGYT
TRBV7-2 | ASSLEDIWGTGYGYT
TRBV7-2 | ASSSGQGRYGYT
TRBV24-1 | ATSEGLYNEQF
TRBV6-5 | ASSYSDRYGYT
TRBV3-1/TRBV3-2 | ASSQGALLGYT
TRBV11-3 | ASSRDGNTEAF
TRBV15 | ATSRDAREKLF
TRBV2 | ASSEGPGILMSNQPQH
TRBV4-2 | ASSQDQAGENSPLH
TRBV5-1 | ASSTEGQGAGGYT
TRBV9 | ASSAPSEGEGDTGELF
TRBV5-6 | ASSLGDRESEAF
TRBV27 | ASSLRTNNYGYT
TRBV7-2 | ASSLTPGHTEAF
TRBV5-1 | ASSQNRERGEKLF
TRBV14 | ASSQRTGGSNSPLH
TRBV2 | ASMRPIIGETQY